These T cell receptor beta chains were read from a single sample in a study of blood T cell repertoires in COVID-19. Libraries were prepared by immunoSEQ multiplex PCR; TCRdb keeps only in-frame clonotypes and omits some of them. The table lists 150,000 to 200,000 clones, 88% of them singletons, with 4% to 5% in the top ten. Material for sequencing was peripheral blood. These receptors came from a human donor in a cohort sampled during active COVID-19. CDR3s include the opening cysteine and the closing phenylalanine or tryptophan.

CASRARVAGAYNEQFF | 16 | TRBV28
CGSSKDGGVNEKLFF | 15 | TRBV21-1
CASSLTGIRAGANVLTF | 17 | TRBV27
CASRPLAEAGTGELFF | 16 | TRBV28
CASRRDRGSDTQYF | 14 | TRBV25-1
CASSEPEGGSEQYF | 14 | TRBV6-1
CASSPNSVGANVLTF | 15 | TRBV9
CASSIRTSGNTDTQYF | 16 | TRBV19
CASSFRQGEPGELFF | 15 | TRBV7-8
CASSSPEEDRAHYGYTF | 17 | TRBV6-2/TRBV6-3
CASSYLTGTGVGNTIYF | 17 | TRBV5-4
CASSLDPYEQYF | 12 | TRBV10-2
CASSLRPGGQPGNTIYF | 17 | TRBV5-4
CASSHRTGSQPQHF | 14 | TRBV4-1
CASSLLGTSYEQYF | 14 | TRBV19
CAWSEGGSVNTEAFF | 15 | TRBV30
CASSLGSSGANYNEQFF | 17 | TRBV7-9
CATQGSPYNEQFF | 13 | TRBV10-2
CASSIGTGLFYTF | 13 | TRBV19
CAISESVVAGVNTQYF | 16 | TRBV10-3
CASSPGTSGPLAKNIQYF | 18 | TRBV5-4
CASSLGSGGDTQYF | 14 | TRBV7-2
CAWDRGPSNSPLHF | 14 | TRBV30
CASSEAGRGGDYGYTF | 16 | TRBV2
CASSTAGGLSTEAFF | 15 | TRBV5-1
CASSPHPGGPGIF | 13 | TRBV12-3/TRBV12-4